The present entry profiles one T cell receptor (beta chain) with its context. Its target is unknown. Patients were all untreated before their thyroid surgery. How the authors handled the data: Built for papillary thyroid cancer, a distant-metastasis classifier drew on CDR3 differences across clinicopathological groups. With MiXCR, TCRdb called clones anew from the PCR reads. The V and J calls follow TCRdb's processing rather than the paper's. The sample lists just under 60,000 clones; roughly 17% were seen once. The length of the CDR3 is 15 residues. V was pared by 2 bases and J by 1 base, with 14 bases between. CDR1 is DFQATT and CDR2 is SNEGSKA in the germline V gene (reference sequence). This sample stems from a study of metastatic and nonmetastatic thyroid tumors. At the level of the study: Thyroid patients, malignant and benign, had repertoires compared across blood and tumor or nodule tissue. Study-wide points: In blood and tumor, TCR beta diversity was reportedly significantly higher in malignant thyroid tumors than in benign nodules.

The material sequenced was blood. The receptor was isolated from a male donor with papillary thyroid cancer or a benign thyroid nodule (not recorded which). Some clones in this sample may be carry-over from other donors' samples. The chain carries TRBV20-1 and TRBJ1-2; no firm D call. The CDR3 loop reads CSARPLYDGNYGYTF. Here the CDR3 DNA reads TGCAGTGCTAGACCGCTGTATGACGGTAACTATGGCTACACCTTC.